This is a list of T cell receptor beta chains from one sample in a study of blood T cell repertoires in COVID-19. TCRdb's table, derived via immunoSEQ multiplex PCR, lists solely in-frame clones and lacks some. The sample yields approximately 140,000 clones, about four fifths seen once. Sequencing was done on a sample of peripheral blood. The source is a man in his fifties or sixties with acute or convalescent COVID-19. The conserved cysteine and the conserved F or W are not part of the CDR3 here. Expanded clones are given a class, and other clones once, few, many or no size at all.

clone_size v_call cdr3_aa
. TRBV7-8 ASSQTGVGNTEAF
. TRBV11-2 ASSWDSYEQY
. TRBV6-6 ASSYDSSYEQY
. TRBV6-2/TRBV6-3 ASSLRGVRFAEAF
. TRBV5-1 ASSFPGTGELF
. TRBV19 ASGPGTGQGNTIY
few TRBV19 ASSTRQGAGYEQY
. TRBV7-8 ASSSLGGTDTQY
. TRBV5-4 ASSIQGTEQF
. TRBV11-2 ASSFRAWETQY
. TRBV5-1 ASSLATSGALY
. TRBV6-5 ASAAPSGSYNEQF
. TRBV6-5 ASSLTGVPKETQY
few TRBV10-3 AISDPRGRQGRDYGYT
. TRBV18 ASSPRAASEAF
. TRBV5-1 ASSLAGVSRPSEQY
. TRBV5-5 ASRILGGANYGYT
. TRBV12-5 ASGLVASQGDSYEQY
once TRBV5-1 ASSLVAGGFSYEQY
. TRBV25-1 ASSLGYGYT
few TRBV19 ASSIRQNNEKLF
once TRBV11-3 ASSFSSDPYNEQF
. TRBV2 ASSPIQGVTEAF
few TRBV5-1 ASSKTYTENYGYT
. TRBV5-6 ASSLRTSGRNTGELF
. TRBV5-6 ASSLLGGEKLF
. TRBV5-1 ASSRTGNYEQY
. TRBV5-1 ASSLAGGQGNAF
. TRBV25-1 ASSLADKETQY
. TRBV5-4 ASSLQGVLGDTQY
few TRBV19 ASLSQGISNQPQH
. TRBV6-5 ASRTSGGPPEQY
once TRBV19 ASRGLAGSGTDTQY
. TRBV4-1 ASSQERRRNEQF
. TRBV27 ASSKGGNSNQPQH
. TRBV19 ASSPRRAGGANVLT
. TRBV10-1 ASSDRGNYGYT
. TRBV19 ASSITGKFDEQF
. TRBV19 ASSPRTGWGTEAF
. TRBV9 ASSAGVLDTGELF
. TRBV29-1 SVAGTSGSFEQY
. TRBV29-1 SVAGTLNTGELF
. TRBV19 ASSISVNYGYT
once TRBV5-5 ASSWTSGTDTQY
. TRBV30 ACTFRDRGRGLF
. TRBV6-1 ASSEDPGAGELF
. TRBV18 ASSRTTNTEAF
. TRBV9 ASSEGLAKADTQY
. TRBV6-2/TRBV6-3 ASSYEGNYGYT
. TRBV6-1 ASSEVEETQY
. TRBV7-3 ASTLGRVGTGELF
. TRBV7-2 ASSLGLAGTYEQY
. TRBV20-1 SASFSQGAHEQY